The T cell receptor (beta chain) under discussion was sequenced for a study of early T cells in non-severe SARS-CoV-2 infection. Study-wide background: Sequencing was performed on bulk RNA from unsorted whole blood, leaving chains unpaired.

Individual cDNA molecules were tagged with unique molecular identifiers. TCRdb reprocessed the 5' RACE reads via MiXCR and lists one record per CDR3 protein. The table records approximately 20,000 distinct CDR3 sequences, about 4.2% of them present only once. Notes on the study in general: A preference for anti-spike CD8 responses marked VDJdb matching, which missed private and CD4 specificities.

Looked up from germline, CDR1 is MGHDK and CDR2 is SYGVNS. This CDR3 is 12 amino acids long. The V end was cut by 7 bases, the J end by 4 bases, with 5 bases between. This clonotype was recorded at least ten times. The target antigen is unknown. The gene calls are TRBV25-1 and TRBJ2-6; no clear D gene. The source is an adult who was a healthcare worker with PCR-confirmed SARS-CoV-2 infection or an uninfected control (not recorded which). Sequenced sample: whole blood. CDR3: CASTAGANVLTF. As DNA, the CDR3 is TGTGCCAGCACCGCCGGGGCCAACGTCCTGACTTTC.